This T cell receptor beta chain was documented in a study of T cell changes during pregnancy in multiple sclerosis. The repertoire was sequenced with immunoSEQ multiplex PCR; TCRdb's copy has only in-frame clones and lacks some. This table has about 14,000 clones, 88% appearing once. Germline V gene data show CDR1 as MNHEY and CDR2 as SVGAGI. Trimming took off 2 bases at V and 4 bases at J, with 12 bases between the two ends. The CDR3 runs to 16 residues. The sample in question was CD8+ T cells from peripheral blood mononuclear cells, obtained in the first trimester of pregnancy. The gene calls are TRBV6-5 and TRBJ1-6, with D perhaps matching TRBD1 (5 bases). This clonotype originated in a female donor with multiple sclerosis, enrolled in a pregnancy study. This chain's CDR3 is CASSYIGGSYNSPLHF. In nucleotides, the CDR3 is TGTGCCAGCAGTTACATTGGGGGGTCTTATAATTCACCCCTCCACTTT.